The 24 T cell receptor beta chains presented below share a single source sample, sequenced in a study of T-cell memory formation after mild COVID-19. In TCRdb, the 5' RACE reads were re-called with MiXCR into one record per CDR3 protein. The data contain roughly 220,000 distinct CDR3 sequences, just over 9.5% of them singletons. The source material was PBMCs or a T cell subset sorted from them (not recorded which). The receptor source for this set is a man aged 18 to 30 who had mild COVID-19 (a few samples of this study predate the infection). Cell type and time point are not known.

This clonotype was seen repeatedly, ten times or more. The chain combines TRBV5-1 with TRBJ2-1; 7 bases are shared with TRBD2. Unmatched junction bases numbered 6, after V lost 2 bases and J lost 4 bases. The CDR3 extends over 15 amino acids. Germline V gives CDR1 SGHRS, CDR2 YFSETQ. The CDR3 sequence: CASSFMSGAYNEQFF. Here the CDR3 DNA reads TGCGCCAGCAGCTTCATGAGCGGGGCTTACAATGAGCAGTTCTTC.

This clonotype was found a few times. The rearrangement uses TRBV10-3 and TRBJ2-7; perhaps TRBD1 as D (6 bases). Trimming pared 11 bases from V and 0 bases from J, leaving 14 bases between. CDR3 length: 13 residues. The V gene's germline CDR1 is ENHRY and CDR2 SYGVKD. The CDR3 reads CALAQDSSYEQYF. The CDR3 bases are TGTGCCCTCGCTCAGGACAGCTCCTACGAGCAGTACTTC.

This clonotype was counted a few times. V gene TRBV7-2 combines with J gene TRBJ2-7; D gene uncertain. The germline gives CDR1 SGHTA, CDR2 FQGNSA. Trimming shortened V by 1 base and J by 10 bases, and 11 bases separated the two germline ends. CDR3 length: 12 residues. CDR3: CASSLGSASQYF. The CDR3 DNA reads TGTGCCAGCAGCTTAGGGTCGGCGAGTCAGTACTTC.

This clonotype has just a few counts. The V and J genes are TRBV2 and TRBJ1-1; TRBD1 matches 11 bases. Trimming took 7 bases from V and 1 from J; bases not matched to a gene: 5. Germline V gene data show CDR1 as SNHLY and CDR2 as FYNNEI. The CDR3 runs to 15 residues. CDR3 bases: TGTGCCAGCACGGACAGGGGGCTCACGAACACTGAAGCTTTCTTT. Its translation: CASTDRGLTNTEAFF. Full variable domain (outside the CDR3, taken from reference TRBV2 and TRBJ1-1): EPEVTQTPSHQVTQMGQEVILRCVPISNHLYFYWYRQILGQKVEFLVSFYNNEISEKSEIFDDQFSVERPDGSNFTLKIRSTKLEDSAMYFCASTDRGLTNTEAFFGQGTRLTVV.

This clonotype was seen only a few times. The chain carries TRBV7-2 and TRBJ1-2; TRBD1 is a possible D gene (5 bases). The CDR3 has 15 residues. The germline gives CDR1 SGHTA, CDR2 FQGNSA. Trimming removed 5 bases at V and 0 bases at J, with 13 bases between. CDR3 in amino acids: CASSLGGEANYGYTF. In nucleotides, the CDR3 is TGTGCCAGCAGCCTCGGGGGGGAGGCTAACTATGGCTACACCTTC.

The V call is TRBV7-3, the J call TRBJ2-1; 8 bases line up with TRBD2. This CDR3 region has 15 residues. CDR1 and CDR2 (germline): SGHTA, FQGTGA. With V trimmed by 5 bases and J by 5 bases, 8 bases remained unmatched. The CDR3 is CASSVNSGVNNEQFF. The CDR3 DNA reads as TGTGCCAGCAGCGTAAATAGCGGGGTGAACAATGAGCAGTTCTTC.

This clonotype was seen only a few times. V and J are TRBV20-1 and TRBJ1-4; a weak D match, TRBD1 (5 bases). The CDR3 runs 13 residues. The V and J ends lost 1 base and 3 bases respectively, with 6 bases between them. Germline lookup yields CDR1 DFQATT and CDR2 SNEGSKA (reference sequence). As DNA, the CDR3 is TGCAGTGCTAGAGGACAGTCTAATGAAAAACTGTTTTTT. This encodes CSARGQSNEKLFF.

The rearrangement uses TRBV4-1 and TRBJ2-7; 9 nucleotides line up with TRBD1. V shed 3 bases and J 2 bases; nucleotides not matched to a gene: 5. Germline V gene data show CDR1 as MGHRA and CDR2 as YSYEKL. CDR3 length: 15 residues. The CDR3 spells CASSHGTGSPYEQYF. The CDR3 DNA is TGCGCCAGCAGCCACGGGACAGGGAGCCCCTACGAGCAGTACTTC.

Written as DNA, the CDR3 is TGTGCCAGCGCCAAAATCTTCGACAGGGGAGCTTTCTTT. Its protein is CASAKIFDRGAFF. The chain carries TRBV28 and TRBJ1-1; the match to TRBD1 covers 8 bases. The CDR3 loop spans 13 amino acids. The V segment lost 8 bases and the J segment 10 bases; nucleotides outside the gene matches: 12. CDR1 and CDR2 from the germline V gene are MDHEN and SYDVKM.

This clonotype was seen a handful of times. The CDR3: CASSQELAGWAGETQYF. The DNA of the CDR3 is TGCGCCAGCAGCCAAGAACTAGCGGGCTGGGCAGGAGAGACCCAGTACTTC. The chain has TRBV4-3 and TRBJ2-5; 9 bases align to TRBD2. CDR3 length: 17 residues. CDR1 LGHNA and CDR2 YSLEER come from the germline V gene. Unmatched junction bases numbered 9, after V lost 0 bases and J lost 4 bases.

This clonotype has a handful of counts. V and J are TRBV6-5 and TRBJ1-1, with D unclear. The CDR3 sequence is 13 residues long. Per the germline V gene, CDR1 is MNHEY and CDR2 is SVGAGI. The V end was cut by 2 bases, the J end by 8 bases, with 12 bases between. The CDR3 nucleotides are TGTGCCAGCAGTTACGCGTCATATTGGGAAGCTTTCTTT. The encoded protein is CASSYASYWEAFF.

This chain joins TRBV4-3 and TRBJ2-7, with 8 positions matching TRBD1. V shed 0 bases and J 3 bases; nucleotides not matched to a gene: 10. The CDR3 has 17 amino acids. The germline gives CDR1 LGHNA, CDR2 YSLEER. The CDR3 DNA reads as TGCGCCAGCAGCCAAGATCTTTTGGACAGGGCTCGCTACGAGCAGTACGTC. Encoded protein: CASSQDLLDRARYEQYV.

With regard to this clonotype: Because the CDR3's place on the DNA is in doubt, the DNA is left out and the CDR3 is given as listed by TCRdb. The genes are TRBV2 and TRBJ2-7; no DNA check was done on the table's D call, TRBD1. From germline, CDR1 is SNHLY and CDR2 FYNNEI. The CDR3 numbers 13 amino acids, ends counted. The CDR3 spells CASSDWGTGSLYV.

This clonotype has just a few counts. The chain recombines TRBV6-6 with TRBJ2-2; no reliable D call. Germline CDR1 and CDR2: MNHNY and SVGAGI (reference sequence). The CDR3 has 13 amino acids. V lost 9 bases and J lost 8, with 16 bases in between. CDR3 protein: CASTGRIEGELFF. The CDR3 nucleotides are TGTGCCAGTACTGGACGGATCGAGGGGGAGCTGTTTTTT.

The chain uses TRBV21-1 and TRBJ2-1. TRBV21-1 is designated a pseudogene. This CDR3 is built from 13 residues. The CDR3 DNA sequence: TGTGCCAGCAGCAACTCAGTGTACAATGAGCAGTTCTTC. This gives the protein CASSNSVYNEQFF.

The V gene is TRBV6-2 or TRBV6-3, the J gene TRBJ1-1, with 9 bases that match TRBD1. The CDR3 runs 15 residues. The germline V gene has CDR1 MNHEY and CDR2 SVGEGT. V gave up 5 bases and J gave up 4 bases; unmatched junction bases: 8. CDR3: CASSAWTGVITEAFF. CDR3 sequence (DNA): TGTGCCAGCAGTGCCTGGACAGGGGTAATCACTGAAGCTTTCTTT.

Many counts were recorded for this clonotype. V usage is TRBV23-1 and J usage is TRBJ1-5; 9 bases fit TRBD1. TRBV23-1 counts as an open reading frame of uncertain function. Trimming removed 3 bases from V and 8 bases from J; junction bases left unmatched: 20. This CDR3 comprises 19 residues. CDR3 amino acids: CASSQGAGVRDRAIEPQHF. As DNA, the CDR3 is TGCGCCAGCAGTCAGGGCGCTGGCGTCCGGGACAGGGCCATTGAGCCCCAGCATTTT.

This clonotype showed up many times. V and J are TRBV2 and TRBJ2-7, with D possibly matching TRBD2 (6 bases). Germline CDR1 and CDR2: SNHLY and FYNNEI. The CDR3 spans 12 residues. V was clipped by 6 bases and J by 3 bases, with 9 bases between them. CDR3 in amino acids: CASSGGGYEQYV. The DNA of the CDR3 is TGTGCCAGCAGCGGGGGAGGCTACGAGCAGTACGTC.

This clonotype came up many times. The rearrangement uses TRBV6-5 and TRBJ1-1, with 12 bases lining up with TRBD1. V lost 6 bases to trimming and J lost 3 bases; unmatched junction nucleotides: 5. The CDR3 is 15 amino acids. The germline CDR1 and CDR2 sequences are MNHEY and SVGAGI. CDR3 DNA sequence: TGTGCCAGCAGGGAAGGGGACAGGGGGCACACTGAAGCTTTCTTT. It encodes CASREGDRGHTEAFF.

This chain joins TRBV6-1 and TRBJ2-1, with 10 bases identical to TRBD1. The CDR3 is made up of 14 amino acids. V lost 8 bases, J lost 4 bases, and 5 bases stayed unmatched. The germline V gene encodes CDR1 MNHNS and CDR2 SASEGT. This chain's CDR3 is CASLPGQGYNEQFF. As DNA, the CDR3 is TGTGCCAGCTTACCGGGACAGGGGTACAATGAGCAGTTCTTC.

The gene calls are TRBV6-1 and TRBJ2-7; maybe TRBD2 (6 bases). The CDR3 contains 14 residues. Deletions cut 4 bases from V and 5 bases from J, with 15 bases between. Germline V lookup: CDR1 MNHNS, CDR2 SASEGT. The CDR3 loop reads CASSGGVGSDEQYV. The CDR3 DNA follows: TGTGCCAGCAGTGGGGGGGTGGGGAGCGACGAGCAGTACGTC.

The chain couples TRBV28 to TRBJ2-3, with D tentatively TRBD1 (6 bases). The germline V and J ends were trimmed by 1 base and 15 bases, with 14 bases remaining between them. This CDR3 has 12 residues. Germline V gives CDR1 MDHEN, CDR2 SYDVKM. This chain's CDR3 is CASSLYKQGGYF. CDR3 bases: TGTGCCAGCAGTTTATACAAACAGGGTGGATATTTT. Drawing the rest from reference TRBV28 and TRBJ2-3, the complete variable domain is DVKVTQSSRYLVKRTGEKVFLECVQDMDHENMFWYRQDPGLGLRLIYFSYDVKMKEKGDIPEGYSVSREKKERFSLILESASTNQTSMYLCASSLYKQGGYFGPGTRLTVL.

This clonotype was counted between two and nine times. This sequence joins TRBV5-1 and TRBJ2-2; 7 bases agree with TRBD1. The CDR3 is made up of 16 amino acids. Trimming took 6 bases from V and 2 from J; bases not matched to a gene: 10. Germline V lookup: CDR1 SGHRS, CDR2 YFSETQ. CDR3 sequence (DNA): TGCGCCAGCACCCAACGAGGGGGCGCTAACACCGGGGAGCTGTTTTTT. Translation gives CASTQRGGANTGELFF.

This clonotype has only a few counts. The chain uses TRBV30 and TRBJ2-1; the D gene is possibly TRBD1 (5 bases). V lost 8 bases and J 5 bases, leaving 13 bases between the germline ends. Germline-derived CDR1 and CDR2 are GTSNPN and SVGIG (reference sequence). This CDR3 is built from 12 residues. CDR3 protein: CAARGGNNEQFF. CDR3 nucleotides: TGTGCCGCTAGGGGCGGAAACAATGAGCAGTTCTTC.